The clone carrying this T cell receptor beta chain has a single count. The CDR3 covers 16 residues. Germline assignment: CDR1 SGHRS and CDR2 YFSETQ. The V gene end was trimmed by 0 bases and the J gene end by 0 bases; junction bases not matched to a gene: 6. Method: immunoSEQ multiplex PCR; TCRdb's copy keeps in-frame clones and lacks some. This sample has roughly 2.2 million clones; 85% to 95% occur once, and the top ten carry roughly 0.34%. The record originates from a study of shared clonotypes between healthy human individuals. Sample: naive CD4+ T cells from PBMCs. Subset indicated: CD45RA+ positively selected. The sequence was obtained from a man aged 18 to 29 in good health. Some clones in this sample may be carry-over from other donors' samples. This chain links TRBV5-1 with TRBJ2-7; 7 nucleotides line up with TRBD2. The CDR3 is CASSLGLGGNSYEQYF. The CDR3 DNA reads as TGCGCCAGCAGCTTGGGGCTGGGGGGGAACTCCTACGAGCAGTACTTC.